The 13 T cell receptor beta chains given below trace back to one sample, sequenced in a study of OX40 agonist ivuxolimab in advanced cancers. Measured with immunoSEQ multiplex PCR; TCRdb has only the in-frame clones, and not every one. The sample holds about 49,000 clones; roughly 85% are singletons and the top ten take roughly 8.6%. The specimen was CD4+ or CD8+ T cells sorted from blood, collected in a trial of the OX40 agonist ivuxolimab. Receptor source: an adult with an advanced solid tumor such as melanoma, head and neck, liver or kidney cancer.

V and J are TRBV6-5 and TRBJ1-2; unclear D gene. CDR1 and CDR2 from the germline V gene are MNHEY and SVGAGI. The CDR3 consists of 11 residues. The V gene lost 11 bases and the J gene lost 3 bases, with 10 bases spanning the gap. The CDR3 sequence is CASYGHYGYTF. CDR3 coding DNA: TGTGCCTCTTACGGTCACTATGGCTACACCTTC.

This clone was counted once. V and J are TRBV10-3 and TRBJ2-2; D gene unclear. In germline, CDR1 is ENHRY, CDR2 SYGVKD. Between the trimmed V and J ends, which lost 3 bases and 7 bases, there was a span of 3 bases. The CDR3 spans 11 residues. CDR3 in DNA: TGTGCCATCAGTGATGTCGGGGAGCTGTTTTTT. Its translation is CAISDVGELFF.

The V gene is TRBV5-1, the J gene TRBJ2-1, with 7 bases lining up with TRBD1. This CDR3 is 15 amino acids long. The junction had 6 bases not matched to a gene; V was cut back by 3 bases and J by 3 bases. The germline gives CDR1 SGHRS, CDR2 YFSETQ. In DNA form, the CDR3 reads TGCGCCAGCAGCTCGACAGGGTTACTCTACAATGAGCAGTTCTTC. Protein: CASSSTGLLYNEQFF. Full variable domain (rest looked up from reference TRBV5-1 and TRBJ2-1): KAGVTQTPRYLIKTRGQQVTLSCSPISGHRSVSWYQQTPGQGLQFLFEYFSETQRNKGNFPGRFSGRQFSNSRSEMNVSTLELGDSALYLCASSSTGLLYNEQFFGPGTRLTVL.

This rearrangement joins TRBV29-1 to TRBJ2-7, with 7 bases that match TRBD1. The CDR3 contains 14 residues. V dropped 5 bases and J dropped 1; count of bases not matched to a gene: 8. Germline values: CDR1 SQVTM, CDR2 ANQGSEA. The CDR3 DNA reads TGCAGCGTTACCCGACAGGGACCATCCTACGAGCAGTACTTC. This codes for CSVTRQGPSYEQYF.

This clone was observed a single time. Other DNA variants within this sample encode the same CDR3. The gene calls are TRBV18 and TRBJ2-3; D is unresolved. V was trimmed by 6 bases and J by 0 bases, leaving 10 bases between them. CDR1 KGHSH and CDR2 LQKENI come from the germline V gene. CDR3 length: 14 residues. CDR3 bases: TGTGCCAGCTCCCCCGGCCCTAGCACAGATACGCAGTATTTT. This translates into CASSPGPSTDTQYF.

In this sample, this clone turned up once. The chain links TRBV21-1 to TRBJ1-1. TRBV21-1 is listed as a pseudogene. The CDR3 totals 17 residues. The CDR3 loop is CASSITARPSLNTEAFF. In DNA form, the CDR3 reads TGTGCCAGTTCCATAACCGCCCGACCCTCTCTAAACACTGAAGCTTTCTTT.

The V call is TRBV19, the J call TRBJ2-1; 12 bases agree with TRBD2. The V and J ends lost 11 bases and 7 bases, in that order; junction bases with no gene match: 12. This CDR3 is 15 amino acids long. CDR1 LNHDA and CDR2 SQIVND come from the germline V gene (reference sequence). The CDR3 spells CAVGPTSGRYNEQFF. The CDR3 DNA reads as TGTGCCGTAGGACCGACTAGCGGGAGATATAATGAGCAGTTCTTC.

The chain joins TRBV30 to TRBJ1-5; D is undetermined. This CDR3 has 16 amino acids. The germline V gene has CDR1 GTSNPN and CDR2 SVGIG (reference sequence). Trimming took off 3 bases at V and 0 bases at J, with 15 bases between the two ends. As DNA, the CDR3 is TGTGCCTGGAGCGAGATCGGCCGGGCTAGCAATCAGCCCCAGCATTTT. It codes for CAWSEIGRASNQPQHF.

V is TRBV10-3 and J is TRBJ1-2; D is ambiguous. CDR1 is ENHRY, CDR2 SYGVKD, per germline. This CDR3 has 15 amino acids. Trimming removed 2 bases from V and 2 bases from J, with 12 bases in between. This CDR3 is CAISEGPGINYGYTF. DNA for the CDR3: TGTGCCATCAGTGAGGGGCCGGGGATAAACTATGGCTACACCTTC.

This chain uses TRBV7-2 with TRBJ2-7, with 9 bases that match TRBD2. The CDR3 has 15 amino acids. Germline assignment: CDR1 SGHTA and CDR2 FQGNSA. Trimming took 1 base from V and 4 from J; bases not matched to a gene: 5. The CDR3 here is CASSLVIAGEYEQYF. CDR3 DNA sequence: TGTGCCAGCAGCTTAGTAATAGCGGGAGAGTACGAGCAGTACTTC.

The chain joins TRBV14 to TRBJ2-5, with TRBD1 identical over 9 bases. The CDR3 runs 15 residues. The ends lost 4 bases at V and 5 bases at J; junction bases unmatched: 8. CDR1 and CDR2 from the germline V gene are SGHDN and FVKESK. The CDR3 loop reads CASSLQGAQGETQYF. The CDR3, as DNA: TGTGCCAGCAGCCTACAGGGGGCGCAGGGGGAGACCCAGTACTTC.

The rearrangement joins TRBV19 to TRBJ2-1; a possible D gene is TRBD2 (6 bases). CDR3 size: 15 residues. CDR1 and CDR2 from the germline V gene are LNHDA and SQIVND (reference sequence). The V gene lost 2 bases and the J gene lost 2 bases, with 10 bases spanning the gap. CDR3 nucleotide sequence: TGTGCCAGTAGTATACGGGACTTAACCTACAATGAGCAGTTCTTC. Translating gives CASSIRDLTYNEQFF.

This clone was picked up a small number of times. This chain links TRBV5-6 with TRBJ1-2; possibly TRBD1 for D (5 bases). The germline V gene encodes CDR1 SGHDT and CDR2 YYEEEE. The V and J ends lost 2 bases and 2 bases respectively, with 13 bases between them. The CDR3 has 15 amino acids. Written as DNA, the CDR3 is TGTGCCAGCAGCTTCGCGAGACAGCTAAACTATGGCTACACCTTC. Amino acid sequence: CASSFARQLNYGYTF.